Below, 23 T cell receptor beta chains from the same sample are listed, as sequenced in a study of regulatory T cells in long-lasting Graves disease. Time point meaning: newly diagnosed GD, antithyroid drugs for less than 3 months. From PBMCs, RNA was extracted and then used to make the TCR library. According to the study, TCR beta libraries were built with iRepertoire HTBI primers and CDR3-region Arm-PCR. In TCRdb, the multiplex PCR reads were re-called with MiXCR into one record per CDR3 protein. The sample includes fewer than 350,000 distinct CDR3 sequences, roughly 18% of them seen just once. The material sequenced was peripheral blood mononuclear cells (PBMCs), taken at new diagnosis, from a patient treated with antithyroid drugs. These receptor sequences come from a female donor with Graves disease.

This clonotype has a count of ten or more. The V gene is TRBV24-1, the J gene TRBJ1-1; the D is unclear. V lost 7 bases to trimming and J lost 7 bases, with 15 bases between them. This CDR3 is 13 amino acids long. Germline loops: CDR1 KGHDR, CDR2 SFDVKD. CDR3 bases: TGTGCCACCAGCGACGGATCCTCGCTTGAAGCTTTCTTT. It translates to CATSDGSSLEAFF.

The count of this clonotype is one. V is TRBV6-1 and J is TRBJ1-1; a possible D gene is TRBD1 (6 bases). The CDR3 has 13 amino acids. The germline V and J ends were trimmed by 7 bases and 7 bases, with 16 bases remaining between them. Germline lookup yields CDR1 MNHNS and CDR2 SASEGT. The CDR3 region has the DNA TGTGCCAGCACCCGAAGCCCCAGGGGTGAAGCTTTCTTT. It translates to CASTRSPRGEAFF.

Many counts were recorded for this clonotype. The chain combines TRBV12-3 or TRBV12-4 with TRBJ2-5; D is uncertain. This CDR3 has 13 residues. Trimming took 3 bases from V and 0 from J, leaving 5 bases between them. This CDR3 is CASSFQYQETQYF. In DNA, the CDR3 is TGTGCCAGCAGTTTTCAGTACCAAGAGACCCAGTACTTC.

This clonotype was counted ten times or more. The chain joins TRBV12-3 or TRBV12-4 to TRBJ2-1; 10 positions match TRBD2. The CDR3 contains 20 residues. V trimming: 5 bases; J trimming: 2 bases; junction bases outside the gene matches: 18. CDR3 residues: CASSGVGDAAGGRAYNEQFF. Written as DNA, the CDR3 is TGTGCCAGCAGTGGGGTGGGGGACGCAGCGGGAGGGAGGGCCTACAATGAGCAGTTCTTC.

This clonotype was counted ten times or more. The rearrangement joins TRBV10-3 to TRBJ2-6; no firm D call. This CDR3 spans 15 amino acids. From germline, CDR1 is ENHRY and CDR2 SYGVKD. V was clipped by 4 bases and J by 5 bases, with 12 bases between them. The CDR3 reads CAISVGASRANVLTF. The CDR3 DNA reads as TGTGCCATCAGTGTAGGAGCCAGCAGGGCCAACGTCCTGACTTTC.

The rearrangement joins TRBV20-1 to TRBJ2-1, with TRBD2 matching 8 bases. V was pared by 5 bases and J by 4 bases, with 10 bases of the junction left unmatched. The CDR3 is 15 amino acids. Germline CDR1 is DFQATT and CDR2 is SNEGSKA (reference sequence). The CDR3 nucleotides read TGCAGTGCTGACCTGAGCGGGAGTAGGTACAATGAGCAGTTCTTC. Translated, it gives CSADLSGSRYNEQFF.

This clonotype came up many times. The chain carries TRBV7-2 and TRBJ2-3, with D perhaps matching TRBD1 (6 bases). This CDR3 contains 16 residues. Trimming stripped 5 bases from V and 4 bases from J, with 19 bases between. The germline V gene encodes CDR1 SGHTA and CDR2 FQGNSA. DNA for the CDR3: TGTGCCAGCAGCGTCACAGGCACAGGGAGCGCAGATACGCAGTATTTT. This translates into CASSVTGTGSADTQYF.

This clonotype was seen a single time. Being one base from a much bigger clone, this may be a read error. The V gene is TRBV30, the J gene TRBJ2-1, with D perhaps TRBD1 (5 bases). Germline CDR1 is GTSNPN and CDR2 is SVGIG (reference sequence). This CDR3 comprises 11 residues. The chain's CDR3 is CAWSVGVEQSF. The CDR3 DNA sequence: TGTGCCTGGAGTGTAGGGGTCGAGCAGTCCTTC. Variable domain in full (rest from reference TRBV30 and TRBJ2-1): SQTIHQWPATLVQPVGSPLSLECTVEGTSNPNLYWYRQAAGRGLQLLFYSVGIGQISSEVPQNLSASRPQDRQFILSSKKLLLSDSGFYLCAWSVGVEQSFGPGTRLTVL.

Turning to this clonotype: A far larger clone is just one base off, so this is likely a read error. The CDR3 here is CASSFGTSGSYEQFF. The CDR3 nucleotides are TGTGCCAGCAGCTTTGGGACTAGCGGCTCCTACGAGCAGTTCTTC. The V gene is TRBV7-2, the J gene TRBJ2-1, with TRBD2 matching 11 bases. The CDR3 length is 15 residues. Trimming at V came to 3 bases and at J to 10 bases, leaving 8 bases not matched to a gene. Per the germline V gene, CDR1 is SGHTA and CDR2 is FQGNSA.

This chain connects TRBV20-1 to TRBJ2-3; perhaps D is TRBD1 or TRBD2 (5 bases each). V was pared by 3 bases and J by 9 bases, with 16 bases between. Germline CDR1 and CDR2: DFQATT and SNEGSKA (reference sequence). CDR3 length equals 13 residues. CDR3 sequence: CSARDRTGRTQYF. The CDR3 bases are TGCAGTGCTAGGGATCGGACGGGGCGCACGCAGTATTTT.

This clonotype was observed at least ten times. The chain couples TRBV7-6 to TRBJ2-7, with D maybe TRBD2 (5 bases). V was trimmed by 0 bases and J by 5 bases, leaving 8 bases between them. This CDR3 is 13 amino acids long. The germline V gene has CDR1 SGHVS and CDR2 FNYEAQ. The CDR3 coding sequence is TGTGCCAGCAGCTTAGCGGGAGCGGACGAGCAGTACTTC. Its protein is CASSLAGADEQYF.

Only a few counts were recorded for this clonotype. The chain couples TRBV2 to TRBJ2-3; 9 bases are shared with TRBD2. Germline V lookup: CDR1 SNHLY, CDR2 FYNNEI. Trimming at V came to 8 bases and at J to 10 bases, leaving 10 bases not matched to a gene. CDR3 size: 13 residues. CDR3 in amino acids: CASRREGAYAQYF. CDR3 nucleotide sequence: TGTGCCAGCCGGCGGGAGGGGGCTTATGCGCAGTATTTT.

This clonotype was picked up many times. V is TRBV20-1 and J is TRBJ1-5, with 8 bases aligning to TRBD1. Looked up from germline, CDR1 is DFQATT and CDR2 is SNEGSKA (reference sequence). V trimming: 0 bases; J trimming: 3 bases; junction bases outside the gene matches: 10. This CDR3 is 17 amino acids long. The CDR3 nucleotides are TGCAGTGCTAGAGAAAAGCTCGACAGGGGATACAATCAGCCCCAGCATTTT. It encodes CSAREKLDRGYNQPQHF.

This clonotype was seen ten or more times. The J gene is TRBJ2-7, the V gene TRBV29-1; 8 positions match TRBD2. This CDR3 has 13 amino acids. The germline CDR1 and CDR2 sequences are SQVTM and ANQGSEA. The junction had 4 bases not matched to a gene; V was cut back by 6 bases and J by 0 bases. This chain's CDR3 is CSVREGSSYEQYF. CDR3 DNA: TGCAGCGTACGGGAGGGGAGCTCCTACGAGCAGTACTTC.

This clonotype has ten or more counts. The rearrangement links TRBV2 to TRBJ1-6; the D gene is possibly TRBD1 (5 bases). Germline V gene sequence: CDR1 SNHLY, CDR2 FYNNEI. With 2 bases removed from V and 10 bases from J, the gap between germline ends came to 9 bases. The CDR3 contains 13 residues. This CDR3 reads CASSETGRSPLHF. The CDR3 DNA is TGTGCCAGCAGTGAAACGGGGCGCTCACCCCTCCACTTT.

The table lists this clonotype with a few counts. The chain employs TRBV5-6 and TRBJ2-3; 8 positions match TRBD2. The CDR3 runs to 16 residues. Losses at the gene ends were 1 base for V and 2 bases for J; bases not matched to a gene: 6. Germline values: CDR1 SGHDT, CDR2 YYEEEE. CDR3 DNA: TGTGCCAGCAGCTTGCCGGGGGGGTTGAACACAGATACGCAGTATTTT. It codes for CASSLPGGLNTDTQYF.

This clonotype was seen ten or more times. The CDR3 protein is CASSLLQANYGYTF. CDR3 nucleotide sequence: TGTGCCAGCAGTTTACTGCAGGCTAACTATGGCTACACCTTC. The chain is built from TRBV28 and TRBJ1-2; D unclear. The CDR3 extends over 14 amino acids. Per germline, CDR1 MDHEN and CDR2 SYDVKM. V lost 2 bases and J 0 bases, leaving 7 bases between the germline ends.

The CDR3 DNA sequence: TGTGCCAGCAGCTTAGCTCTTGGGGGGACAGGGCCGTCTAATGAAAAACTGTTTTTT. This translates into CASSLALGGTGPSNEKLFF. The chain joins TRBV11-3 to TRBJ1-4, with TRBD1 matching over 9 bases. The J segment lost 3 bases and the V segment lost 1 base, leaving 12 bases of the junction unmatched. Germline V gene data show CDR1 as SGHNT and CDR2 as YENEEA. This CDR3 has 19 residues.

The chain links TRBV2 to TRBJ2-1; TRBD2 matches at 10 bases. The CDR3 runs 21 residues. Trimming removed 0 bases from V and 6 bases from J; junction bases left unmatched: 20. Germline CDR1 is SNHLY and CDR2 is FYNNEI. DNA for the CDR3: TGTGCCAGCAGTGAAGCGGACGGACTAGCGGAGGTACCTGAGACGGGCAATGAGCAGTTCTTC. It codes for CASSEADGLAEVPETGNEQFF.

This clonotype has ten or more counts. The chain is built from TRBV4-1 and TRBJ2-5, with D possibly TRBD2 on 6 matching bases. Germline CDR1 and CDR2: MGHRA and YSYEKL. V was trimmed by 0 bases and J by 5 bases, leaving 13 bases between them. The CDR3 is made up of 15 amino acids. CDR3 sequence: CASSQDQGLWETQYF. Written as DNA, the CDR3 is TGCGCCAGCAGCCAAGATCAGGGACTGTGGGAGACCCAGTACTTC.

This clonotype showed up many times. V usage is TRBV28 and J usage is TRBJ2-7; 14 bases agree with TRBD2. CDR1 and CDR2 (germline): MDHEN, SYDVKM. This CDR3 contains 20 residues. V shed 3 bases and J 0 bases; nucleotides not matched to a gene: 13. CDR3 protein: CASSFPEGLAGAKPSYEQYF. In DNA form, the CDR3 reads TGTGCCAGCAGTTTCCCGGAGGGACTAGCGGGAGCCAAACCCTCCTACGAGCAGTACTTC.

This clonotype was counted at least ten times. This sequence joins TRBV12-3 or TRBV12-4 and TRBJ2-5; 7 nucleotides match TRBD1. The CDR3 contains 15 residues. Germline trimming cut 4 bases from V and 3 bases from J; bases unmatched to any gene: 8. CDR3 DNA sequence: TGTGCCAGCAGTTCCCGGACAGGCTTTAAAGAGACCCAGTACTTC. This encodes CASSSRTGFKETQYF.

This clonotype appeared many times. V gene TRBV15 combines with J gene TRBJ2-7; the D is unclear. The CDR3 totals 13 residues. Germline loops: CDR1 LNHNV, CDR2 YYDKDF (reference sequence). Trimming shortened V by 10 bases and J by 1 base, and 14 bases separated the two germline ends. CDR3 sequence (DNA): TGTGCCAGCCAACGCGGAAAATCCTACGAGCAGTACTTC. Protein: CASQRGKSYEQYF.